The sequence of this T cell receptor (beta chain) was determined in a study of blood T cell repertoires in COVID-19. Participants came from some 23 US areas, aged about 18 to 89 years. The junction had 8 bases not matched to a gene; V was cut back by 3 bases and J by 2 bases. The CDR3 sequence is 17 residues long. The germline V gene encodes CDR1 KGHSH and CDR2 LQKENI. As processed by the authors: Reference gene primer amplification gave estimated nucleated cell counts. This table comes from immunoSEQ multiplex PCR, and its TCRdb copy is limited to in-frame clones, with some not included. V and J calls and clone size come straight from that table; D and trimming were deduced from the DNA. This table holds about 370,000 clones, more than 80% found once.

This TCR came from a man younger than 35 who had recovered from COVID-19. Sequenced sample: PBMCs or T cells enriched from blood (not recorded which). This chain uses TRBV18 with TRBJ2-3, with 10 bases fitting TRBD2. The CDR3 reads CASSPTGLAVYTDTQYF. As DNA, the CDR3 is TGTGCCAGCTCACCCACCGGACTAGCGGTATACACAGATACGCAGTATTTT. Full variable domain (remainder filled in from reference TRBV18 and TRBJ2-3): NAGVMQNPRHLVRRRGQEARLRCSPMKGHSHVYWYRQLPEEGLKFMVYLQKENIIDESGMPKERFSAEFPKEGPSILRIQQVVRGDSAAYFCASSPTGLAVYTDTQYFGPGTRLTVL.